This TCR beta chain was captured by sequencing in a study of regulatory T cells in long-lasting Graves disease. With iRepertoire HTBI primers and Arm-PCR of CDR3 regions, TCR beta libraries were built. TCRdb independently ran MiXCR on the multiplex PCR reads; one entry per CDR3 protein. In the table there are more than 400,000 distinct CDR3 sequences, around 15% of which are singletons. This sample's time point: newly diagnosed GD, antithyroid drugs for less than 3 months. Extracted PBMC RNA gave rise to the TCR library. J lost 2 bases, V lost 3 bases, and 12 bases had no gene match. The germline gives CDR1 KGHSH, CDR2 LQKENI. The CDR3 is 18 residues long. The sample holds a few counts of this clonotype. Its antigen is not identified. Study-wide findings and caveats: The study found TRBV28, TRBJ1-2 and TRBJ2-5 favored in persistent disease.

The sample was also linked to a second study, of T cells in Graves' hyperthyroidism and ophthalmopathy. From that paper: Exclusion of a patient resulted from uncontrolled infection, other autoimmune disease, pregnancy or lactation. First-round RT-PCR of the TCR CDR3 relied on the HTBI primer set.

The sequence was obtained from a man in his forties with Graves disease. Sequences were derived from peripheral blood mononuclear cells (PBMCs), sampled at new diagnosis, from a patient treated with antithyroid drugs. This chain uses TRBV18 with TRBJ2-2; 7 bases fit TRBD1. The CDR3 nucleotides are TGTGCCAGCTCACCTAGAGGGGACAGCCCAGAAAACACCGGGGAGCTGTTTTTT. Translation: CASSPRGDSPENTGELFF. The whole variable domain, remainder taken from reference TRBV18 and TRBJ2-2, is NAGVMQNPRHLVRRRGQEARLRCSPMKGHSHVYWYRQLPEEGLKFMVYLQKENIIDESGMPKERFSAEFPKEGPSILRIQQVVRGDSAAYFCASSPRGDSPENTGELFFGEGSRLTVL.